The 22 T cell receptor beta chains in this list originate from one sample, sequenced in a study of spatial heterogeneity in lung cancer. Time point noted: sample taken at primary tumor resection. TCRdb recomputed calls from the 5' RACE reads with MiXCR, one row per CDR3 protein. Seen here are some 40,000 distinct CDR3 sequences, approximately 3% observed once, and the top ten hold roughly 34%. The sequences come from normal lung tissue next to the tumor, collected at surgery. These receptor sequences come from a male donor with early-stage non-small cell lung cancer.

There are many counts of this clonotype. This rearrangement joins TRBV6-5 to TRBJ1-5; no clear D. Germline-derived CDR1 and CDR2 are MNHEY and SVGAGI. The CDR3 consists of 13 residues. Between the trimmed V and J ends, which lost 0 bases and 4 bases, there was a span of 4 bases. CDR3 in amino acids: CASSYSRNQPQHF. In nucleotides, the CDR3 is TGTGCCAGCAGTTACTCGAGGAATCAGCCCCAGCATTTT.

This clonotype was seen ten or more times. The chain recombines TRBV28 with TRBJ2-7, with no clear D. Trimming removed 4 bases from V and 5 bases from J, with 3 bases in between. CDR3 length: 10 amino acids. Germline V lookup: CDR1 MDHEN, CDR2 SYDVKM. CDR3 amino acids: CASSSDEQYF. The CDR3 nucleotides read TGTGCCAGCAGTTCTGACGAGCAGTACTTC.

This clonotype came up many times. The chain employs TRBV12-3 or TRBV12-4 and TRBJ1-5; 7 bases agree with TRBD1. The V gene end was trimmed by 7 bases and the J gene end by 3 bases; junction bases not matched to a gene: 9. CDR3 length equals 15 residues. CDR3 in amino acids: CASTRQGLTNQPQHF. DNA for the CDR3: TGTGCCAGCACCCGACAGGGCCTCACCAATCAGCCCCAGCATTTT.

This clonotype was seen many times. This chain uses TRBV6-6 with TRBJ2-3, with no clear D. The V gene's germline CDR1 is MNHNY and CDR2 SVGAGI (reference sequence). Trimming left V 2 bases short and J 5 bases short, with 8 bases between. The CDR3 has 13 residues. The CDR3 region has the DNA TGTGCCAGCAGTTACGAGGCGGTAGATACGCAGTATTTT. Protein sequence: CASSYEAVDTQYF.

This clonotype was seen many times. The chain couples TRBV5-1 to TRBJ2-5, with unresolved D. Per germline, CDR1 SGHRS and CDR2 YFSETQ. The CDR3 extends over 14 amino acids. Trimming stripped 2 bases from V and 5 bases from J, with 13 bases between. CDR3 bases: TGCGCCAGCAGCTTTAATCCTGCCCGGGAGACCCAGTACTTC. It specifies CASSFNPARETQYF. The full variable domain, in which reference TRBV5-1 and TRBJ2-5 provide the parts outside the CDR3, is KAGVTQTPRYLIKTRGQQVTLSCSPISGHRSVSWYQQTPGQGLQFLFEYFSETQRNKGNFPGRFSGRQFSNSRSEMNVSTLELGDSALYLCASSFNPARETQYFGPGTRLLVL.

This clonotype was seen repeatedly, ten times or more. The CDR3 sequence is CSAGRQGGYNEQFF. The CDR3 nucleotides are TGCAGCGCCGGAAGACAGGGTGGTTACAATGAGCAGTTCTTC. The chain joins TRBV29-1 to TRBJ2-1; TRBD1 matches at 7 bases. V shed 7 bases and J 4 bases; nucleotides not matched to a gene: 10. The CDR3 length is 14 residues. Germline V gene sequence: CDR1 SQVTM, CDR2 ANQGSEA.

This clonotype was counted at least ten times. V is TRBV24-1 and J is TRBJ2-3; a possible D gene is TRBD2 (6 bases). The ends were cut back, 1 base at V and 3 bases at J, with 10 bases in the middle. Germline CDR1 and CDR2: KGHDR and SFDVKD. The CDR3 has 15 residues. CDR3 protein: CATSDFTGVTDTQYF. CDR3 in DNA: TGTGCCACCAGTGATTTCACGGGAGTAACAGATACGCAGTATTTT.

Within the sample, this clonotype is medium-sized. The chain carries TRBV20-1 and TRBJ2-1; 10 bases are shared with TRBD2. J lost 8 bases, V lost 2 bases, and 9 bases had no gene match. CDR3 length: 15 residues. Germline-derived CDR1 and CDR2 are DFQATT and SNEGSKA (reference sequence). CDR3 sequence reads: CSARSYTSGMDEQFF. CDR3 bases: TGCAGTGCTAGATCTTACACTAGCGGGATGGATGAGCAGTTCTTC.

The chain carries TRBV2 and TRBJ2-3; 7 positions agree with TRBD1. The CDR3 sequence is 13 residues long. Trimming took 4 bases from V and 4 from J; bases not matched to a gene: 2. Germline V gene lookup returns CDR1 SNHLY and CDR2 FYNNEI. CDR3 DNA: TGTGCCAGCAGTGGGACAGGAGCAGATACGCAGTATTTT. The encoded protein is CASSGTGADTQYF.

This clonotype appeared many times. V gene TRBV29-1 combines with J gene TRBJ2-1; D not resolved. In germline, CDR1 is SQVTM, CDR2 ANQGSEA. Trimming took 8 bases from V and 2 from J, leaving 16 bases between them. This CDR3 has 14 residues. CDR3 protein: CSHAVAETYNEQFF. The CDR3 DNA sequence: TGCAGCCACGCGGTGGCGGAGACCTACAATGAGCAGTTCTTC.

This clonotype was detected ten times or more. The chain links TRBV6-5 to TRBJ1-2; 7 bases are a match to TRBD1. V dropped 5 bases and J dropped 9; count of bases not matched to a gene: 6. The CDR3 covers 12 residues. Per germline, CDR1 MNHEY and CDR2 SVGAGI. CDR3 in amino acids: CASSPGGMSYTF. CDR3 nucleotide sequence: TGTGCCAGCAGTCCAGGGGGTATGAGCTACACCTTC.

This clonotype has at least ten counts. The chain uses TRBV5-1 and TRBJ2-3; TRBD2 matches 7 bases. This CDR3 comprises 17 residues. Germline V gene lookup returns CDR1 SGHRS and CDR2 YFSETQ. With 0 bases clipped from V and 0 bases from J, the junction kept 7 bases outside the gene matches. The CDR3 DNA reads TGCGCCAGCAGCTTGGGTGCTCTAGCGGCCAGCACAGATACGCAGTATTTT. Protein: CASSLGALAASTDTQYF.

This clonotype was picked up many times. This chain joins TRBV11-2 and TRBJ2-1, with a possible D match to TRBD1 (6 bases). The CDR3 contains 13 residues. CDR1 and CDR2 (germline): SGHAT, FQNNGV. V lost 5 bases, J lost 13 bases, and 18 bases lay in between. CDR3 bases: TGTGCCAGCAGCCAAAGGACAGCTGGGTCTCAGTTCTTC. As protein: CASSQRTAGSQFF.

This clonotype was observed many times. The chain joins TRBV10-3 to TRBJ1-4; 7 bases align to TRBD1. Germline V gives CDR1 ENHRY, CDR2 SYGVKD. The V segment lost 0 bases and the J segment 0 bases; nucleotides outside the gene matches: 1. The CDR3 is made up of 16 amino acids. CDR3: CAISESTGTTNEKLFF. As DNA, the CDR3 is TGTGCCATCAGTGAGTCGACAGGGACAACTAATGAAAAACTGTTTTTT.

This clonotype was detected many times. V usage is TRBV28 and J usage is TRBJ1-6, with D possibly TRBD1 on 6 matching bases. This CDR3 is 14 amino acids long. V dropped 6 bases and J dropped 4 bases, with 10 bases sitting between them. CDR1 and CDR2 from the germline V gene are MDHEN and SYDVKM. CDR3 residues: CASSQGQYNSPLHF. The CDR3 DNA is TGTGCCAGCAGCCAGGGGCAATATAATTCACCCCTCCACTTT.

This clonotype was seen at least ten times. Here the CDR3 reads CASSQSRAGVRGYTF. CDR3 DNA: TGTGCCAGCAGCCAAAGCCGGGCGGGGGTACGAGGCTACACCTTC. The J gene is TRBJ1-2, the V gene TRBV3-1; weak D call: TRBD1 (5 bases). The germline CDR1 and CDR2 sequences are LGHDT and YNNKEL (reference sequence). The CDR3 sequence is 15 residues long. Trimming stripped 2 bases from V and 8 bases from J, with 18 bases between.

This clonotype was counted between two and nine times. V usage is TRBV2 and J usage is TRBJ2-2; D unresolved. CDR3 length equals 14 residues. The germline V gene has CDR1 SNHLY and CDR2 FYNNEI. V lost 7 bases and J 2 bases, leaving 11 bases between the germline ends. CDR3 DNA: TGTGCCAGCACGACGGGCGCCAACACCGGGGAGCTGTTTTTT. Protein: CASTTGANTGELFF.

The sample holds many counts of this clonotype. The CDR3 DNA follows: TGTGCCAGCAGCCCAAGAGGACTAGCGGAGCTGTTAGATACGCAGTATTTT. Translated: CASSPRGLAELLDTQYF. J is TRBJ2-3 and V is TRBV11-2; 10 bases fit TRBD2. V was clipped by 5 bases and J by 5 bases; unmatched bases: 13. The length of the CDR3 is 17 residues. Germline CDR1 reads SGHAT; CDR2 reads FQNNGV.

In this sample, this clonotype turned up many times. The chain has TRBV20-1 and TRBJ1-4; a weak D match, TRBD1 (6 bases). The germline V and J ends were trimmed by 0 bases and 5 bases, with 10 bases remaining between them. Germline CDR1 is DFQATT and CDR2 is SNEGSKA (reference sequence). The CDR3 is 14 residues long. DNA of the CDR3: TGCAGTGCTAGAGAAGGACAGCGCAATGAAAAACTGTTTTTT. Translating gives CSAREGQRNEKLFF.

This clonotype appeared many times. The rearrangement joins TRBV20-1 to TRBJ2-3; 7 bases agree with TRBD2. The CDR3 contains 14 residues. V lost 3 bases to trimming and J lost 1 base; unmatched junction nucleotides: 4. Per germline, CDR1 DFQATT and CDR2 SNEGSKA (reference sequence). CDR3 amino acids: CSARDLAGTDTQYF. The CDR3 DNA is TGCAGTGCTAGGGACCTAGCGGGCACAGATACGCAGTATTTT.

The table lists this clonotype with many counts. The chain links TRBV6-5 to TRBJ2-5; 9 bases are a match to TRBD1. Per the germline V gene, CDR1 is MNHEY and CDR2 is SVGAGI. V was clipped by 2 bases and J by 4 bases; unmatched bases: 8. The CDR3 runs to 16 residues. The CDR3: CASSYAAGTGIETQYF. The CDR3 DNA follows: TGTGCCAGCAGTTACGCGGCCGGGACAGGGATAGAGACCCAGTACTTC.

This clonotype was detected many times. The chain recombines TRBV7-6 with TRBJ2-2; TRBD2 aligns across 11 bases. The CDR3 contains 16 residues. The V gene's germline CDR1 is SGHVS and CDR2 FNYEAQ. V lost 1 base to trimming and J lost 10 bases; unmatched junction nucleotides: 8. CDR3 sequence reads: CASSLVAGTSGAELFF. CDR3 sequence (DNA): TGTGCCAGCAGCTTAGTCGCTGGGACTAGCGGCGCGGAGCTGTTTTTT.